The T cell receptor beta chain described here comes from a study of human T cells and chemical hapten exposure (dated by TCRdb to about 2021). Describing the broader study: For sensitization, 2% DPC in acetone was applied to a roughly 2 cm by roughly 2 cm area of upper inner arm skin. Patients additionally received weekly therapeutic DPC doses to the scalp throughout the approximately 25-week study period. Patch testing was performed on the upper back with Finn chambers containing 0.01% DPC, and the patch tests were scored after 6 days according to International Contact Dermatitis Research Group standards. The patient cohort, mostly female, included alopecia areata with under or over 50% scalp involvement, alopecia totalis and alopecia universalis. Libraries were pooled for sequencing, and per-sample TCR yields varied mainly because of small differences in library volumes within the pool. The study tracked peripheral blood TCR repertoire changes in vivo during primary and secondary sensitization to the hapten diphenylcyclopropenone (DPC) in alopecia patients. Blood samples were taken from patients before sensitization (week 0) and at 2, 6 and about 24 weeks after DPC sensitization. For TCR sequencing, blood came from 25 to 30 alopecia patients at anywhere from one to four time points (pre-sensitization, 2, 6 and 24 weeks). Beyond this particular receptor, the publication reports: Because all patients had alopecia, a presumed autoimmune disease, the immune response of the patients might differ from that of healthy individuals. Significantly more large CDR3 similarity clusters were formed by expanded TCRs than by pre-sensitization or healthy control sets, consistent with antigen-driven responses. Patch test score correlated positively with the number of PT1 expanded TCRs, reaching significance at thresholds 8, 16 and 32 but not at 4. Repeated subsampling changed both the strength of the expansion versus patch-test correlation and the threshold at which the correlation became significant. DPC sensitization did not change how many TCRs were above 1 in 1000 frequency, and no evidence was found of alterations in global repertoire structure.

Explained via the paper, the time point label denotes: pre-sensitization, week 0. The sample's treatment or condition, from its label and the paper: therapeutic diphenylcyclopropenone sensitization with weekly scalp DPC. At each patch-test visit, blood was drawn before the patch test was applied. To be eligible, patients had to be aged 18 to 70, diagnosed with alopecia and judged suitable for DPC therapy, while pregnant patients were excluded. Total RNA was extracted from unfractionated whole blood collected in Tempus Blood RNA tubes. About this clonotype itself: Its specific antigen is unknown. No quality values exist for individual bases; no much larger clone is one base distant.

The junction shows trimming of 0 bases on V and 11 bases on J, plus 14 bases between the germline ends. From the germline V gene, CDR1 is SGDLS and CDR2 is YYNGEE. From its cysteine to its phenylalanine, the CDR3 spans 13 amino acids. Only the CDR3 part of the read is kept: 39 bases, read in frame from the first base. Library preparation employed RACE. Sequenced using a NextSeq 500. Library preparation attached unique molecular identifiers to individual cDNA molecules for quantitative, reproducible TCR counting. From each blood RNA sample, both TCR alpha and TCR beta chains were sequenced. As for the original processing: The median number of TCRs per sample was some 100,000, ranging from about 23,224 to 690,600. The Decombinator software suite was used to annotate V, J and CDR3 in the TCR reads. For PS versus PT1 abundance plots, all samples were subsampled to the same number of TCRs (28,000). TCRs were defined as expanded if absent before sensitization and observed at least eight times at the 2-week time point. In-frame beta chains were kept once TCRdb had trimmed the public reads at Q25 with fastp and called clones with MiXCR. Here each entry gathers all rows of one CDR3 protein and keeps the most common genes and DNA. Clone size and V and J calls follow TCRdb, not the original study. This sample has roughly 100,000 distinct CDR3 sequences in its table, and 11% of those were observed once. The leading ten clones occupy under 4% of the sample.

The sample in question was whole blood, obtained in connection with sensitization to the hapten diphenylcyclopropenone (DPC). The clonotype was recovered from a woman aged 60-75 years with alopecia areata. Some clones in this sample may be carry-over from other donors' samples. The chain is assembled from TRBV9 and TRBJ1-1; TRBD1 could be the D gene, as 5 bases match. The CDR3 protein: CASSVATSGLAFF. The DNA is as follows: TGTGCCAGCAGCGTAGCTACGTCAGGGTTGGCTTTCTTT.